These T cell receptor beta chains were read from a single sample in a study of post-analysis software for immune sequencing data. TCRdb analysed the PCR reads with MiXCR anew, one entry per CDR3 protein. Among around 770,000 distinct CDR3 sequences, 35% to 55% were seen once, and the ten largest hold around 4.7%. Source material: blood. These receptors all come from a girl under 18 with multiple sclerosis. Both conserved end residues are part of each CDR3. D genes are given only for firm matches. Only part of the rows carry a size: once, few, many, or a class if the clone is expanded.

CDR3: CATSRARTDGSSYNEQFF
DNA: TGTGCCACCAGCAGAGCTAGGACCGACGGCAGCTCCTACAATGAGCAGTTCTTC
D: -
V: TRBV15
size: few
J: TRBJ2-1

CDR3: CASRPRTDTEAFF
DNA: TGTGCCAGCAGACCCCGGACAGACACTGAAGCTTTCTTT
D: -
V: TRBV6-5
size: -
J: TRBJ1-1

CDR3: CASRQTSGVTYEQYF
DNA: TGTGCCAGCAGGCAGACTAGCGGGGTTACCTACGAGCAGTACTTC
D: TRBD2
V: TRBV7-2
size: -
J: TRBJ2-7

CDR3: CASSYSNTGATDTQYF
DNA: TGTGCCAGCAGTTACTCAAATACAGGGGCCACAGATACGCAGTATTTT
D: TRBD1
V: TRBV6-5
size: -
J: TRBJ2-3

CDR3: CASSLASGIPKETQYF
DNA: TGTGCCAGCAGCCTTGCTAGCGGGATCCCAAAGGAGACCCAGTACTTC
D: TRBD2
V: TRBV28
size: few
J: TRBJ2-5

CDR3: CASQDRQGNTEAFF
DNA: TGTGCCAGCCAGGACAGGCAAGGGAACACTGAAGCTTTCTTT
D: TRBD1
V: TRBV7-2
size: -
J: TRBJ1-1

CDR3: CASSLTAEQFF
DNA: TGCGCCAGCAGCTTGACAGCGGAGCAGTTCTTC
D: -
V: TRBV5-1
size: -
J: TRBJ2-1

CDR3: CASSWTSGSADTQYF
DNA: TGTGCCAGCAGTTGGACTAGCGGGAGCGCGGATACGCAGTATTTT
D: TRBD2
V: TRBV12-3/TRBV12-4
size: few
J: TRBJ2-3

CDR3: CSASGVTYEQYF
DNA: TGCAGTGCTAGCGGGGTTACGTACGAGCAGTACTTC
D: -
V: TRBV20-1
size: -
J: TRBJ2-7

CDR3: CSARDVRGEKLFF
DNA: TGCAGTGCTAGAGATGTGCGGGGAGAAAAACTGTTTTTT
D: -
V: TRBV20-1
size: -
J: TRBJ1-4

CDR3: CASRPTQPGSGYTF
DNA: TGTGCCAGCAGGCCGACCCAACCGGGGAGCGGCTACACCTTC
D: -
V: TRBV6-5
size: -
J: TRBJ1-2

CDR3: CSTPGTSYEQYF
DNA: TGCAGTACCCCCGGGACTAGTTACGAGCAGTACTTC
D: TRBD2
V: TRBV20-1
size: few
J: TRBJ2-7

CDR3: CSARDAWTIEGETRYF
DNA: TGCAGTGCTAGAGACGCCTGGACTATTGAGGGGGAGACCCGGTACTTC
D: -
V: TRBV20-1
size: -
J: TRBJ2-5

CDR3: CASSFQREFREQFF
DNA: TGTGCCAGCAGTTTTCAGCGGGAGTTTCGAGAGCAGTTCTTC
D: TRBD2
V: TRBV12-3/TRBV12-4
size: -
J: TRBJ2-1

CDR3: CASSRGGVNEKLFF
DNA: TGTGCCAGCAGCCGGGGGGGTGTTAATGAAAAACTGTTTTTT
D: -
V: TRBV12-3/TRBV12-4
size: -
J: TRBJ1-4

CDR3: CASEAGLHTDTQYF
DNA: TGCGCCAGCGAGGCGGGACTTCACACAGATACGCAGTATTTT
D: -
V: TRBV5-1
size: -
J: TRBJ2-3

CDR3: CASSFGDSEKLFF
DNA: TGTGCCAGCAGCTTCGGGGACAGTGAAAAACTGTTTTTT
D: TRBD1
V: TRBV5-5
size: few
J: TRBJ1-4

CDR3: CASSSKAGELETQYF
DNA: TGTGCCAGCAGTTCGAAAGCGGGAGAGCTAGAGACCCAGTACTTC
D: TRBD2
V: TRBV6-6
size: -
J: TRBJ2-5

CDR3: CASSGNVNEQFF
DNA: TGTGCCAGCAGTGGAAACGTGAATGAGCAGTTCTTC
D: -
V: TRBV27
size: few
J: TRBJ2-1

CDR3: CATSREAGGYYGYTF
DNA: TGTGCCACCAGCAGAGAGGCAGGGGGATACTATGGCTACACCTTC
D: TRBD1
V: TRBV15
size: few
J: TRBJ1-2

CDR3: CASSISGGETQYF
DNA: TGTGCCAGCAGTATCTCAGGGGGCGAGACCCAGTACTTC
D: TRBD1
V: TRBV5-6
size: few
J: TRBJ2-5

CDR3: CASSLEGSGRAVDTQYF
DNA: TGTGCCAGCAGCTTAGAGGGTAGCGGGAGGGCCGTGGATACGCAGTATTTT
D: TRBD2
V: TRBV7-2
size: -
J: TRBJ2-3

CDR3: CASISGPPHEQYF
DNA: TGTGCCAGCATTAGCGGCCCCCCCCACGAGCAGTACTTC
D: -
V: TRBV6-6
size: many
J: TRBJ2-7

CDR3: CSYIRRSYNGQFF
DNA: TGCAGTTACATAAGACGCTCCTACAATGGGCAGTTCTTC
D: -
V: TRBV29-1
size: -
J: TRBJ2-1

CDR3: CASSVGRENEKLFF
DNA: TGTGCCAGCAGCGTTGGACGGGAGAATGAAAAACTGTTTTTT
D: -
V: TRBV7-2
size: -
J: TRBJ1-4

CDR3: CASSFPAGQLYEQYF
DNA: TGTGCCAGCAGTTTCCCCGCGGGACAACTCTACGAGCAGTACTTC
D: -
V: TRBV28
size: few
J: TRBJ2-7

CDR3: CASKNGGSNTEAFF
DNA: TGTGCCAGCAAAAATGGGGGCTCGAACACTGAAGCTTTCTTT
D: -
V: TRBV7-3
size: -
J: TRBJ1-1

CDR3: CSVTGRSAYEQYF
DNA: TGCAGCGTTACGGGCAGATCGGCCTACGAGCAGTACTTC
D: -
V: TRBV29-1
size: -
J: TRBJ2-7

CDR3: CASADWDIQYF
DNA: TGTGCCAGCGCCGACTGGGACATTCAGTACTTC
D: -
V: TRBV2
size: -
J: TRBJ2-4

CDR3: CASSLLTLGEQYF
DNA: TGCGCCAGCAGCTTATTGACTTTAGGTGAGCAGTACTTC
D: -
V: TRBV5-1
size: -
J: TRBJ2-7

CDR3: CASSTSGHGYNEQFF
DNA: TGTGCCAGCAGCACTAGCGGCCACGGGTACAATGAGCAGTTCTTC
D: TRBD2
V: TRBV7-9
size: -
J: TRBJ2-1

CDR3: CASSYSEVATRYNEQLF
DNA: TGTGCCAGCAGTTACTCCGAGGTAGCCACGAGATACAATGAGCAGTTATTC
D: -
V: TRBV6-5
size: -
J: TRBJ2-1

CDR3: CASNRGRVTDTQYF
DNA: TGTGCCAGCAACAGAGGGAGGGTTACAGATACGCAGTATTTT
D: TRBD2
V: TRBV7-2
size: -
J: TRBJ2-3

CDR3: CSAQVVASDTQYF
DNA: TGCAGCGCCCAAGTAGTAGCGTCAGATACGCAGTATTTT
D: -
V: TRBV29-1
size: -
J: TRBJ2-3

CDR3: CASSEPGTSYNEQYF
DNA: TGTGCCAGCAGTGAACCCGGGACTAGCTACAATGAGCAGTACTTC
D: TRBD2
V: TRBV6-1
size: -
J: TRBJ2-5

CDR3: CASSLDAGGEETQYF
DNA: TGTGCCAGCAGCCTAGACGCGGGGGGGGAAGAGACCCAGTACTTC
D: TRBD2
V: TRBV7-2
size: -
J: TRBJ2-5

CDR3: CASSVRTGDTEAFF
DNA: TGTGCCAGCAGCGTCAGGACAGGGGACACTGAAGCTTTCTTT
D: TRBD1
V: TRBV7-3
size: -
J: TRBJ1-1

CDR3: CASSLGTGYEQFF
DNA: TGTGCCAGCAGTCTGGGGACAGGATATGAGCAGTTCTTC
D: TRBD1
V: TRBV12-3/TRBV12-4
size: -
J: TRBJ2-1

CDR3: CATRGWASDSGANVLTF
DNA: TGTGCCACCAGGGGGTGGGCTAGCGACTCTGGGGCCAACGTCCTGACTTTC
D: -
V: TRBV10-3
size: -
J: TRBJ2-6

CDR3: CASSLGRGGQSTDTQYF
DNA: TGTGCCAGCAGCTTAGGCCGCGGCGGACAGAGCACAGATACGCAGTATTTT
D: -
V: TRBV7-6
size: -
J: TRBJ2-3

CDR3: CASSVASDYEQYF
DNA: TGTGCCAGCAGCGTAGCTAGCGACTACGAGCAGTACTTC
D: -
V: TRBV9
size: -
J: TRBJ2-7

CDR3: CASSQDPQRLAGETGEQYF
DNA: TGCGCCAGCAGCCAAGACCCACAAAGACTAGCGGGAGAAACGGGTGAGCAGTACTTC
D: TRBD2
V: TRBV4-1
size: -
J: TRBJ2-5

CDR3: CASSQGRSNYGYTF
DNA: TGTGCCAGCAGCCAAGGACGGAGCAACTATGGCTACACCTTC
D: -
V: TRBV4-2
size: many
J: TRBJ1-2

CDR3: CASSLDSIYSGRAAAQYF
DNA: TGTGCCAGCAGCTTAGACTCAATTTATAGCGGGAGGGCCGCAGCGCAGTACTTC
D: TRBD2
V: TRBV7-2
size: -
J: TRBJ2-7

CDR3: CASSYLREGGDTQYF
DNA: TGTGCCAGCAGTTATCTTCGGGAGGGGGGGGATACGCAGTATTTT
D: TRBD2
V: TRBV6-5
size: -
J: TRBJ2-3

CDR3: CATGGAVNNEQFF
DNA: TGTGCCACCGGGGGGGCTGTCAACAATGAGCAGTTCTTC
D: -
V: TRBV24-1
size: few
J: TRBJ2-1

CDR3: CASSLEGQGVKEQYF
DNA: TGTGCCAGCAGCTTAGAAGGGCAGGGAGTGAAAGAGCAGTACTTC
D: -
V: TRBV7-2
size: -
J: TRBJ2-7

CDR3: CASSQSFLSSGPYNEQFF
DNA: TGTGCCAGCAGCCAATCTTTCCTCTCTAGCGGACCCTACAATGAGCAGTTCTTC
D: TRBD2
V: TRBV16
size: -
J: TRBJ2-1

CDR3: CSARLDRYPTDTQYF
DNA: TGCAGTGCTAGACTCGACAGGTATCCCACAGATACGCAGTATTTT
D: -
V: TRBV20-1
size: few
J: TRBJ2-3

CDR3: CASSPPAPSGPNEQFF
DNA: TGTGCCAGCAGTCCGCCGGCCCCTTCAGGCCCCAATGAGCAGTTCTTC
D: -
V: TRBV12-3/TRBV12-4
size: -
J: TRBJ2-1

CDR3: CAITSDRGESYGYTF
DNA: TGTGCCATCACCTCGGACAGGGGCGAGTCTTATGGCTACACCTTC
D: TRBD1
V: TRBV10-3
size: few
J: TRBJ1-2

CDR3: CASSFNRGSGYTF
DNA: TGTGCCAGCAGCTTTAACAGGGGAAGTGGCTACACCTTC
D: TRBD1
V: TRBV7-9
size: -
J: TRBJ1-2

CDR3: CAISEPKAHTTGYEQFF
DNA: TGTGCCATCAGTGAGCCCAAGGCCCACACCACAGGCTATGAGCAGTTCTTC
D: -
V: TRBV10-3
size: once
J: TRBJ2-1

CDR3: CASSYSGLSLPFQETQYF
DNA: TGTGCCAGCAGTTACTCGGGACTTTCCCTCCCCTTTCAAGAGACCCAGTACTTC
D: -
V: TRBV6-5
size: -
J: TRBJ2-5

CDR3: CASSYLASGGNEQFF
DNA: TGTGCCAGCAGTTACCTGGCTAGCGGAGGGAATGAGCAGTTCTTC
D: TRBD2
V: TRBV6-2/TRBV6-3
size: -
J: TRBJ2-1